Described below is a single T cell receptor beta chain sequence and its context. These data come from a study of blood T cell repertoires in COVID-19. Overall study context: Material from acute and convalescent COVID-19 was sourced from the United States, Italy and Spain. From T cells, B-cell-depleted T cells, or PBMCs came the material, which was cDNA or gDNA.

This CDR3 comprises 15 residues. V shed 1 base and J 5 bases; nucleotides not matched to a gene: 7. Germline lookup yields CDR1 MGHDK and CDR2 SYGVNS. In the original analysis: Nucleated cell counts were estimated from reference gene primer amplification. TCRdb keeps only in-frame clones here, not all; method: immunoSEQ multiplex PCR. V and J calls plus clone size are reproduced from that table; the DNA served to infer D and trimming. The data contain 65,000 to 80,000 clones, 80% to 90% of them seen just once; the ten biggest clones take up roughly 6.2%. The source is a man aged 50 to 59 with active COVID-19. The specimen was peripheral blood. V is TRBV25-1 and J is TRBJ2-7, with 8 bases aligning to TRBD1. This CDR3 reads CASSEWGTGGHEQYF. Written as DNA, the CDR3 is TGTGCCAGCAGTGAATGGGGGACAGGTGGCCACGAGCAGTACTTC.